These T cell receptor beta chains were read from a single sample in a study of neurological immune-mediated disorders. In TCRdb, the 5' RACE reads were re-called with MiXCR into one record per CDR3 protein. The sample shows 50,000 to 60,000 distinct CDR3 sequences, 2% to 2.5% of them seen only once. Sequenced sample: PBMCs. The receptors shown here come from a man between 50 and 59 years old with multiple sclerosis. CDR3s include the opening cysteine and the closing phenylalanine or tryptophan. A D gene is named only where the DNA matches it firmly. Some rows mark clone size as missing; the rest say once, few, many or name a class of expanded clone.

V gene	D gene	J gene	clone size	CDR3 DNA	CDR3 protein
TRBV20-1	NA	TRBJ1-1	many	TGCAGTGCTAGGACGGACGGAAACATGAACACTGAAGCTTTCTTT	CSARTDGNMNTEAFF
TRBV2	NA	TRBJ1-5	many	TGTGCCAGCAAGGGCGAGAATCAGCCCCAGCATTTT	CASKGENQPQHF
TRBV12-3/TRBV12-4	TRBD1	TRBJ2-5	many	TGTGTCAGCAGACGCGACAGGGGAGAGACCCAGTACTTC	CVSRRDRGETQYF
TRBV20-1	NA	TRBJ2-2	NA	TGCAGTGCTAGACCTGGAGGCGTCACCGGGGAGCTGTTTTTT	CSARPGGVTGELFF
TRBV5-6	NA	TRBJ2-6	many	TGTGCCAGCAGCTTGACTGGGGCCAACGTCCTGACTTTC	CASSLTGANVLTF
TRBV5-1	NA	TRBJ2-5	many	TGCGCCAGCAGCTTGACGGGGGGCGCGGAGACCCAGTACTTC	CASSLTGGAETQYF
TRBV28	NA	TRBJ1-5	many	TGTGCCAGCAGTTTTTCAGGGGTCGATCAGCCCCAGCATTTT	CASSFSGVDQPQHF
TRBV4-2	NA	TRBJ1-5	NA	TGTGCCAGCAGCCAAGATTTGAGTGCGTACAATCAGCCCCAGCATTTT	CASSQDLSAYNQPQHF
TRBV11-2	NA	TRBJ2-7	many	TGTGCCAGCAGCTTATGGTATGGCAGGGAACGCTACGAGCAGTACTTC	CASSLWYGRERYEQYF
TRBV10-3	TRBD2	TRBJ2-3	many	TGTGCCATCGGACTAGCGGGGAGCACAGATACGCAGTATTTT	CAIGLAGSTDTQYF
TRBV7-9	TRBD1	TRBJ2-1	many	TGTGCCGGATCCGGGACAGGAGACTACAATGAGCAGTTCTTC	CAGSGTGDYNEQFF
TRBV29-1	NA	TRBJ2-3	many	TGCAGCGTTGTTAAAGCTAGTAGCTCGACGCAGTATTTT	CSVVKASSSTQYF
TRBV5-1	NA	TRBJ2-3	many	TGCGCCAGCAGCTTGGCCGGGACGGGGGTCGACTACACAGATACGCAGTATTTT	CASSLAGTGVDYTDTQYF
TRBV29-1	NA	TRBJ2-7	many	TGCAGCGTTGATGGCAGGGGAGGATACGAGCAGTACTTC	CSVDGRGGYEQYF
TRBV5-1	TRBD1	TRBJ1-4	many	TGCGCCAGCAGCAGACAGGGTGGTGAAAAACTGTTTTTT	CASSRQGGEKLFF
TRBV7-9	NA	TRBJ2-1	many	TGTGCCAGCAGCTCCCAGCTAGTGCTGAGGAATGAGCAGTTCTTC	CASSSQLVLRNEQFF